Listed here is a single T cell receptor beta chain. The clone's antigen remains unknown. Qualities for individual bases were not recorded, and no much larger clone is one base off. The record originates from a study of siplizumab effects on memory and regulatory T cells (dated by TCRdb to the late 2010s). General notes on the study: The effect of the anti-CD2 antibody siplizumab on alloreactive T-cell subsets was examined in allogeneic mixed lymphocyte reactions constructed from human PBMCs.

In addition, sequencing in three donor pairs included unstimulated CD8+ effector memory subsets alongside CD4+ naive, CD8+ naive, CD8+ TEMRA and CD4+ memory subsets. Sorted unstimulated T cells and proliferating T cells recovered from mixed lymphocyte reactions underwent TCRbeta CDR3 sequencing. Fresh whole blood from approximately 9 HLA-typed healthy donors was used to isolate PBMCs. The library was built by means of the immunoSEQ multiplex PCR assay. The deep sequencing platform assayed about 91,000 TCR templates per sample. Genomic DNA extracted from sorted T cells was used for TCRbeta CDR3 sequencing. Per the original workflow: The R programming language was used for the clonal analysis of the TCRbeta CDR3 data. Unstimulated samples were compared with post-reaction CFSE-low samples to define alloreactive CD4+ and CD8+ clones. Regulatory or non-regulatory origin of alloreactive CD4+ clones was assigned by matching sequences to the sorted unstimulated Treg and non-Treg repertoires. The immuneACCESS repertoire file appears here via TCRdb, limited to in-frame rearrangements. These files lack a portion of the clones; in checked studies, under half of the deficit traces to unresolved V genes, and the cause of the others is not known. V and J calls and clone size are as listed in that table; D and trimming were resolved from the DNA. The sample table records roughly 50,000 clones; about 90% of these occur just once. Of the sample, less than 0.35% is held by the ten largest clones.

What the study reported, not specific to this receptor: Among mappable alloreactive CD4+ clones, an average Treg-derived fraction of roughly 71% was observed with siplizumab, compared with 26.9% in control reactions. Whether proliferating Tregs from siplizumab cultures were suppressive was not functionally confirmed. Unstimulated naive T cells appeared to be more diverse than memory T cells, and naive cells seemed to make a substantial contribution to the alloresponse. Siplizumab significantly reduced the cumulative frequency of alloreactive sequences traceable to unstimulated CD4+ memory T cells. Sequences below about 10^-5 frequency were poorly captured, so only a minor fraction of alloreactive clones could be mapped to unstimulated subsets. Roughly 75-97% of proliferating CD4+ or CD8+ clones could not be assigned a naive or memory phenotype.

Between the V and J ends, shortened by 3 bases and 6 bases respectively, the junction contains 15 bases. The CDR3 starts with the cysteine, ends with the phenylalanine, and has 15 residues. This entry keeps only the CDR3 DNA: 45 bases, framed from base 1. CDR1 and CDR2 are read off the germline V gene (reference sequence) as LNHDA and SQIVND. The material sequenced was naive CD8+ T cells sorted from blood. Explained via the paper, the cell subset or site label denotes: unstimulated naive T cells. The rearranged segments are TRBV19 and TRBJ2-1, with the D gene call left open. The origin of this receptor is a human donor in good health. In nucleotide form, the sequence is TGTGCCAGTAGTATGGTTGAATTTAAAGGCAATGAGCAGTTCTTC. It translates as CASSMVEFKGNEQFF.